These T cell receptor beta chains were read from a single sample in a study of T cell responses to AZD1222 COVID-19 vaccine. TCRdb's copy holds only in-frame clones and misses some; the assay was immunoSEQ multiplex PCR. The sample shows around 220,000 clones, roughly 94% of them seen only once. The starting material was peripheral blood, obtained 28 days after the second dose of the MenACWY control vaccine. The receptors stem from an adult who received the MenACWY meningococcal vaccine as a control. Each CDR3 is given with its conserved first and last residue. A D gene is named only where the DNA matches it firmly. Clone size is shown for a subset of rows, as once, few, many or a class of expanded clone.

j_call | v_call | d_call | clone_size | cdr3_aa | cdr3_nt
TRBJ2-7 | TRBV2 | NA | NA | CASRLAQGRDEQYF | TGTGCCAGCAGGCTCGCGCAGGGTAGGGACGAGCAGTACTTC
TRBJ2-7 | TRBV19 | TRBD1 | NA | CASAAGTGHYEQYF | TGTGCCTCCGCGGCGGGGACAGGGCACTACGAGCAGTACTTC
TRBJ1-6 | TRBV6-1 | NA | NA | CASSEAGGIHSPLHF | TGTGCCAGCAGTGAAGCGGGGGGGATTCATTCACCCCTCCACTTT
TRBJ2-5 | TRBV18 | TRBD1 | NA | CASSSRQGAEETQYF | TGTGCCAGCTCATCTCGACAGGGGGCAGAAGAGACCCAGTACTTC
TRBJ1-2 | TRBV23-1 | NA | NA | CASSQSETRENGYTF | TGCGCCAGCAGTCAATCTGAGACCAGGGAGAATGGCTACACCTTC
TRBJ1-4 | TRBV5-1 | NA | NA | CASSSGGTGGEKLFF | TGCGCCAGCAGCTCCGGCGGGACGGGCGGCGAAAAACTGTTTTTT
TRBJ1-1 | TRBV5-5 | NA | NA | CASSLARTTEAFF | TGTGCCAGCAGCTTGGCCAGGACCACTGAAGCTTTCTTT
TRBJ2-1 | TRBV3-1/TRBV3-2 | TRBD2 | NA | CASSQVPGGSNEQFF | TGTGCCAGCAGCCAAGTTCCGGGAGGGTCCAATGAGCAGTTCTTC
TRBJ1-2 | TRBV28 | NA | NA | CASTYDSFGYTF | TGTGCCAGCACCTACGACAGCTTTGGCTACACCTTC
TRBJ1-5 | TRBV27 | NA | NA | CASSFGQGGQPQHF | TGTGCCAGCAGTTTCGGGCAGGGTGGCCAGCCCCAGCATTTT
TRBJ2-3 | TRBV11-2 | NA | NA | CASSLGRTDTQYF | TGTGCCAGCAGCTTAGGCCGCACAGATACGCAGTATTTT
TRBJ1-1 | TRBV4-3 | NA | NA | CASSQASGGLVDTEAFF | TGCGCCAGCAGCCAAGCATCTGGGGGTTTGGTGGACACTGAAGCTTTCTTT
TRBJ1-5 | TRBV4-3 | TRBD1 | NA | CASSPSGTGGAQPQHF | TGCGCCAGCAGCCCATCCGGGACAGGGGGAGCTCAGCCCCAGCATTTT
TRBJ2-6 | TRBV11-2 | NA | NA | CASSPRANVLTF | TGTGCCAGCAGCCCGCGGGCCAACGTCCTGACTTTC
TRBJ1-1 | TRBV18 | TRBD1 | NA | CASSPRAGGTEAFF | TGTGCCAGCTCACCAAGGGCAGGGGGGACTGAAGCTTTCTTT
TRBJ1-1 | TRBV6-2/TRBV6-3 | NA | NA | CASSPLAGRMNTEAFF | TGTGCCAGCAGTCCCCTGGCGGGACGCATGAACACTGAAGCTTTCTTT
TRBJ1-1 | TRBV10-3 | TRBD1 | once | CAISPGTGTNTEAFF | TGTGCCATCAGTCCCGGGACAGGGACTAACACTGAAGCTTTCTTT
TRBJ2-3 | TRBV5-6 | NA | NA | CASTSFTDTQYF | TGTGCCAGCACGTCCTTCACAGATACGCAGTATTTT
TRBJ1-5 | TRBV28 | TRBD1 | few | CASSRLQSTGVRQPQHF | TGTGCCAGCAGCCGCCTTCAATCGACAGGGGTGCGCCAGCCCCAGCATTTT
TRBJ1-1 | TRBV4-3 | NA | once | CASSQDNRQEAFF | TGCGCCAGCAGCCAAGACAACAGACAGGAAGCTTTCTTT
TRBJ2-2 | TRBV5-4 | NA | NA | CASSRTETGELFF | TGTGCCAGCAGCCGGACAGAGACCGGGGAGCTGTTTTTT
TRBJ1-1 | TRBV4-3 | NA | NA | CASSQDGSYTEAFF | TGCGCCAGCAGCCAAGATGGGAGTTACACTGAAGCTTTCTTT
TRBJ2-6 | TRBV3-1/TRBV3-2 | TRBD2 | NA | CASSPERGRGRANGANVLTF | TGTGCCAGCAGCCCTGAACGGGGCCGGGGGAGGGCCAATGGGGCCAACGTCCTGACTTTC
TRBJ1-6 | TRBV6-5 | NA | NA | CASSYSRVLGSPLHF | TGTGCCAGCAGTTACTCGAGAGTGTTGGGTTCACCCCTCCACTTT
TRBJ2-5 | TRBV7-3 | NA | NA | CASSLGGSPGETQYF | TGTGCCAGCAGCTTAGGCGGCAGCCCAGGGGAGACCCAGTACTTC
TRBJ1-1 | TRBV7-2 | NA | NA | CASSLSSDLLLNTEAFF | TGTGCCAGCAGCTTATCTTCCGACCTGCTCCTAAACACTGAAGCTTTCTTT
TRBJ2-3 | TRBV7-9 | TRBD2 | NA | CASSLGAGITDTQYF | TGTGCCAGCAGCTTAGGAGCGGGGATCACAGATACGCAGTATTTT
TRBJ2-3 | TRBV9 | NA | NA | CASSVGGVSTDTQYF | TGTGCCAGCAGCGTAGGTGGGGTTAGCACAGATACGCAGTATTTT
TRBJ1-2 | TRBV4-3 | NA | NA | CASSQDRLVYGYTF | TGCGCCAGCAGCCAAGACCGACTTGTTTATGGCTACACCTTC
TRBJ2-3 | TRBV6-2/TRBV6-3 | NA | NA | CASSLPDTQYF | TGTGCCAGCAGTTTACCGGATACGCAGTATTTT
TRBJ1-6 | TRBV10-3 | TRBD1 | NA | CAISEALGTEYNSPLHF | TGTGCCATCAGTGAAGCATTGGGGACAGAATATAATTCACCCCTCCACTTT
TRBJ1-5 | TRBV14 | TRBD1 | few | CASSQADRGILGNQPQHF | TGTGCCAGCAGCCAAGCAGACAGGGGGATATTGGGCAATCAGCCCCAGCATTTT
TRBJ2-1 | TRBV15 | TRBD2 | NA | CATSRDYGSGPGSYNEQFF | TGTGCCACCAGCAGAGATTATGGTAGCGGGCCCGGCTCCTACAATGAGCAGTTCTTC
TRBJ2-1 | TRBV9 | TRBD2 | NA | CASSPQAGVLYNEQFF | TGTGCCAGCAGCCCCCAAGCGGGAGTCCTCTACAATGAGCAGTTCTTC
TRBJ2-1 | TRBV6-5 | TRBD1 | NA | CASIASGGYEQFF | TGTGCCAGCATCGCGTCAGGGGGCTATGAGCAGTTCTTC
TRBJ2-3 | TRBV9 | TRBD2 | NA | CASSVDLAGLTDTQYF | TGTGCCAGCAGCGTAGATCTAGCGGGGCTCACAGATACGCAGTATTTT
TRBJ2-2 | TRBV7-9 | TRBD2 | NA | CASSHGLAGNTPPTGELFF | TGTGCCAGCAGTCACGGACTAGCGGGAAACACCCCCCCCACCGGGGAGCTGTTTTTT
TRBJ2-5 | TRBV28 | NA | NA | CASSTFRRGARETQYF | TGTGCCAGCAGCACCTTCCGTAGGGGGGCCAGGGAGACCCAGTACTTC
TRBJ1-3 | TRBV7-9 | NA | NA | CASSLGAGNTIYF | TGTGCCAGCAGCTTAGGGGCTGGAAACACCATATATTTT
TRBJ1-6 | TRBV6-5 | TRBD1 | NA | CASRFDRAPNSPLHF | TGTGCCAGCAGGTTCGACAGGGCCCCTAATTCACCCCTCCACTTT
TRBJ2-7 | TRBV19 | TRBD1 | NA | CASGQGLSYEQYF | TGTGCCAGTGGACAGGGTCTCTCCTACGAGCAGTACTTC
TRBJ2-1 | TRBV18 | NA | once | CASSPGSSGYNEQFF | TGTGCCAGCTCACCAGGGAGTTCAGGCTACAATGAGCAGTTCTTC
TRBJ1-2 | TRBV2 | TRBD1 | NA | CASSADRVDYGYTF | TGTGCCAGCAGCGCCGACAGGGTAGACTATGGCTACACCTTC